This T cell receptor beta chain was obtained from a study of shared clonotypes between healthy human individuals. The study's findings and limits: Naive subsets generally exceeded memory subsets in estimated richness. Generation probabilities of non-shared clonotypes were lower (relative to those shared by all four donors).

As regards this clone: Antigen unknown.

The V and J ends lost 3 bases and 5 bases, in that order; junction bases with no gene match: 9. The CDR3 sequence is 15 residues long. Germline-derived CDR1 and CDR2 are SNHLY and FYNNEI. TCRdb keeps only in-frame clones here, not all; method: immunoSEQ multiplex PCR. The sample lists about 2.3 million clones, 80% to 95% seen once, with approximately 0.4% in the top ten. The sample comprised naive CD4+ T cells from PBMCs. Specified subset: CD45RA+ positively selected. V is TRBV2 and J is TRBJ2-5; TRBD1 matches 7 bases. The TCR comes from a man younger than 30 in good health. Some clones in this sample may be carry-over from other donors' samples. The CDR3 here is CASSDRTGARETQYF. The CDR3 nucleotides read TGTGCCAGCAGTGACCGGACAGGAGCCCGGGAGACCCAGTACTTC.